A single sample is the source of the 17 T cell receptor beta chains below, sequenced in a study of Ad26.COV2.S vaccination and SARS-CoV-2 variants. Treatment in this sample: about 20 received Ad26.COV2.S at low or high dose, single or two shots; 5 received placebo; per-sample allocation not given. Repertoires come from day 63 after the first vaccine or placebo injection. TCRdb keeps only in-frame clones here, not all; method: immunoSEQ multiplex PCR. Of 400,000 to 450,000 clones detected, roughly 87% appear once; the ten largest clones hold roughly 3.9%. The specimen was peripheral blood, collected in a trial of Ad26.COV2.S vaccine versus placebo. The receptors originated from a person between 18 and 60 years old who received the Ad26.COV2.S COVID-19 vaccine or a placebo.

The genes are TRBV10-3 and TRBJ2-3, with 7 bases that match TRBD2. CDR1 ENHRY and CDR2 SYGVKD come from the germline V gene. The CDR3 runs 17 residues. V dropped 4 bases and J dropped 9; count of bases not matched to a gene: 19. CDR3 loop: CAISGLRGAGPGGTQYF. CDR3 nucleotides: TGTGCCATCAGTGGGTTGCGGGGAGCGGGGCCGGGTGGGACGCAGTATTTT.

The chain is built from TRBV5-8 and TRBJ2-3; no reliable D call. The germline V gene encodes CDR1 SGHTS and CDR2 YDEGEE. The germline V and J ends were trimmed by 4 bases and 4 bases, with 13 bases remaining between them. This CDR3 is built from 14 residues. The CDR3 sequence is CASSADEQADTQYF. CDR3 nucleotide sequence: TGTGCCAGCAGCGCGGACGAGCAGGCAGATACGCAGTATTTT.

The rearrangement links TRBV19 to TRBJ2-3; maybe TRBD2 (6 bases). The CDR3 runs 13 residues. Trimming pared 5 bases from V and 2 bases from J, leaving 8 bases between. CDR1 LNHDA and CDR2 SQIVND come from the germline V gene (reference sequence). The DNA of the CDR3 is TGTGCCAGTAGTGCTAGCGCCACAGATACGCAGTATTTT. Translation gives CASSASATDTQYF.

To note about this clone: The germline gene is not matched at one end of the junction; a read error may be the cause. The V gene is TRBV4-3, the J gene TRBJ1-1, with TRBD1 as a possible D gene (6 bases). This CDR3 has 19 amino acids. CDR1 LGHNA and CDR2 YSLEER come from the germline V gene. Here the CDR3 reads CTSSQGLGGGEARNTEAFF. The CDR3 DNA reads TGCACCAGCAGCCAAGGTCTGGGAGGGGGAGAAGCCAGGAACACTGAAGCTTTCTTT.

In regard to this clone: This CDR3 is also generated by other DNA sequences in the sample. V usage is TRBV3-1 (or the pseudogene TRBV3-2) and J usage is TRBJ2-7; no clear D gene. CDR1 and CDR2 (germline): LGHDT, YNNKEL (reference sequence). The ends were cut back, 0 bases at V and 2 bases at J, with 5 bases in the middle. CDR3 size: 13 residues. Here the CDR3 reads CASSQDRTYEQYF. As DNA, the CDR3 is TGTGCCAGCAGCCAAGACCGCACCTACGAGCAGTACTTC.

The rearrangement links TRBV4-1 to TRBJ2-7; 7 bases match TRBD2. CDR1 is MGHRA and CDR2 is YSYEKL in the germline V gene. The CDR3 runs to 17 residues. The V segment lost 1 base and the J segment 3 bases; nucleotides outside the gene matches: 12. CDR3 residues: CASSQVFQRGSLYEQYF. The CDR3 DNA is TGCGCCAGCAGCCAAGTTTTCCAGCGGGGATCCCTCTACGAGCAGTACTTC.

Notes on this clone: Different DNA sequences within this sample yield the same CDR3. The J gene is TRBJ2-7, the V gene TRBV28, with TRBD2 identical over 7 bases. The junction had 7 bases not matched to a gene; V was cut back by 5 bases and J by 3 bases. CDR1 and CDR2 (germline): MDHEN, SYDVKM. CDR3 length: 14 amino acids. The CDR3: CASSPPGTNYEQYF. DNA of the CDR3: TGTGCCAGCAGTCCTCCCGGGACTAACTACGAGCAGTACTTC.

As DNA, the CDR3 is TGCGCCAGCAGCCAAATCTATGGAGGGACAACCCAAAACATTCAGTACTTC. Protein sequence: CASSQIYGGTTQNIQYF. The chain recombines TRBV4-3 with TRBJ2-4, with D tentatively TRBD1 or TRBD2 (6 bases each). V dropped 2 bases and J dropped 5 bases, with 19 bases sitting between them. There are 17 residues in the CDR3. CDR1 LGHNA and CDR2 YSLEER come from the germline V gene.

The chain recombines TRBV2 with TRBJ1-4; 7 nucleotides line up with TRBD1. The trim removed 2 bases at V and 6 bases at J, leaving 6 bases unmatched. Germline CDR1 and CDR2: SNHLY and FYNNEI. The CDR3 spans 15 residues. This CDR3 reads CASSERQGGDEKLFF. CDR3 in DNA: TGTGCCAGCAGTGAACGACAGGGCGGAGATGAAAAACTGTTTTTT.

The chain has TRBV2 and TRBJ1-4; D unclear. This CDR3 spans 14 amino acids. Per the germline V gene, CDR1 is SNHLY and CDR2 is FYNNEI. V lost 6 bases and J lost 1, with 9 bases in between. The CDR3 protein is CASSAGRTNEKLFF. The CDR3 bases are TGTGCCAGCAGCGCGGGCAGAACTAATGAAAAACTGTTTTTT.

The CDR3 coding sequence is TGCGCCAGCAGCCAACGCATAGCGGGAAGCCTCAATGAGCAGTTCTTC. Its protein product is CASSQRIAGSLNEQFF. The genes are TRBV4-3 and TRBJ2-1; 8 nucleotides align to TRBD2. The junction had 9 bases not matched to a gene; V was cut back by 2 bases and J by 6 bases. This CDR3 has 16 residues. Germline V gene sequence: CDR1 LGHNA, CDR2 YSLEER.

V gene TRBV12-3 or TRBV12-4 combines with J gene TRBJ2-7, with D perhaps assigned TRBD1 or TRBD2 (5 bases each). The CDR3 consists of 13 residues. V was pared by 5 bases and J by 3 bases, with 11 bases between. The CDR3 sequence: CASSRGPGYEQYF. DNA for the CDR3: TGTGCCAGCAGTCGGGGACCTGGCTACGAGCAGTACTTC.

The rearrangement joins TRBV24-1 to TRBJ1-5; 10 bases agree with TRBD1. Germline V gene data show CDR1 as KGHDR and CDR2 as SFDVKD. V was pared by 9 bases and J by 9 bases, with 7 bases of the junction left unmatched. CDR3 length: 13 residues. The DNA for the CDR3 is TGTGCCACCGGGACAGGGGCCGCTGGGCCCCAGCATTTT. This sequence encodes CATGTGAAGPQHF.

The chain has TRBV5-5 and TRBJ2-2, with TRBD2 identical over 12 bases. The germline gives CDR1 SGHKS, CDR2 YYEKEE (reference sequence). This CDR3 contains 17 residues. Germline trimming cut 5 bases from V and 5 bases from J; bases unmatched to any gene: 10. For the CDR3, the DNA is TGTGCCAGCAGACCTAGACTAGCGGGAGTTGGGACCGGGGAGCTGTTTTTT. Protein sequence: CASRPRLAGVGTGELFF.

V gene TRBV10-3 combines with J gene TRBJ1-3; D is unclear. Trimming pared 3 bases from V and 0 bases from J, leaving 9 bases between. The germline gives CDR1 ENHRY, CDR2 SYGVKD. This CDR3 has 15 residues. The CDR3 DNA follows: TGTGCCATCAGTGACAGGTCCAACTCTGGAAACACCATATATTTT. Protein product: CAISDRSNSGNTIYF.

The rearrangement joins TRBV5-1 to TRBJ2-5; D perhaps matches TRBD1 (6 bases). CDR1 SGHRS and CDR2 YFSETQ come from the germline V gene. The CDR3 is made up of 16 amino acids. V was clipped by 0 bases and J by 4 bases, with 16 bases between them. The CDR3 DNA sequence: TGCGCCAGCAGCTTGGTTGTGGGGGCCGGAAGAGAGACCCAGTACTTC. It specifies CASSLVVGAGRETQYF.

The V call is TRBV6-1, the J call TRBJ2-1; 12 nucleotides agree with TRBD1. Germline loops: CDR1 MNHNS, CDR2 SASEGT. This CDR3 has 17 residues. Germline trimming cut 3 bases from V and 6 bases from J; bases unmatched to any gene: 9. The CDR3 DNA is TGTGCCAGCAGTGAGGGACAGGGGGCTGGGCTCAGCAATGAGCAGTTCTTC. It yields the protein CASSEGQGAGLSNEQFF.